A single sample gave rise to the 2 T cell receptor beta chains below, sequenced in a study of cytomegalovirus exposure and HLA in healthy donors. Vbeta (60) and Jbeta (13) primers were used in the PCR. Using immunoSEQ multiplex PCR, the repertoire was profiled, and TCRdb retains in-frame clones only, with some absent. The sample consists of about 150,000 clones, 80% of them appearing once. Sequencing was performed on PBMCs. These TCRs come from a male donor in good health and CMV-seronegative.

The chain recombines TRBV15 with TRBJ1-3, with 7 bases matching TRBD1. The germline CDR1 and CDR2 sequences are LNHNV and YYDKDF (reference sequence). The CDR3 totals 16 residues. The V and J ends lost 3 bases and 2 bases, in that order; junction bases with no gene match: 7. The CDR3 sequence is CATSRRHGTAGNTIYF. The CDR3 DNA sequence: TGTGCCACCAGCAGGCGTCACGGGACAGCTGGAAACACCATATATTTT.

The chain couples TRBV7-9 to TRBJ1-4, with D hard to call. Germline CDR1 and CDR2: SEHNR and FQNEAQ (reference sequence). The CDR3 is 14 residues long. Trimming cost V 3 bases and J 6 bases, with 11 bases left between them. CDR3 in DNA: TGTGCCAGCAGCTTCGGGAATCTCGATGAAAAACTGTTTTTT. Translated, it gives CASSFGNLDEKLFF.